This TCR beta chain was identified in a study of blood T cell repertoires in COVID-19. Whole-study context: Samples taken during acute and convalescent COVID-19 were collected in the United States, Italy and Spain. T cells, B-cell-depleted T cells, or PBMCs supplied cDNA or gDNA.

The ends lost 6 bases at V and 5 bases at J; junction bases unmatched: 4. The CDR3 is made up of 14 amino acids. Germline values: CDR1 LNHDA, CDR2 SQIVND (reference sequence). Authors' methods: Estimates of nucleated cell counts were drawn from the amplification of reference gene primers. The assay was immunoSEQ multiplex PCR, and TCRdb's table has in-frame clones only and misses some. V, J and clone size were drawn from that table, and D and trimming were deduced from the DNA. The sample holds around 370,000 clones, nearly 90% seen once. This TCR came from a man between 18 and 35 years old with active or convalescent COVID-19. V and J are TRBV19 and TRBJ1-5; 10 bases match TRBD1. Material for sequencing was peripheral blood. The CDR3 protein is CASSLGQGDQPQHF. For the CDR3, the DNA is TGTGCCAGTAGCCTTGGACAGGGGGATCAGCCCCAGCATTTT.